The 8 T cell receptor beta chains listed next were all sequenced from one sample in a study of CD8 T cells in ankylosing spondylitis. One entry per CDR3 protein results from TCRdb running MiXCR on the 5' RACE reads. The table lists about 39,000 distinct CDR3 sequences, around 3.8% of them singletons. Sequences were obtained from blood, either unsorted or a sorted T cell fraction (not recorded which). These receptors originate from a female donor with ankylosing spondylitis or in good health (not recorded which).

The CDR3: CASSRRSQETQYF. The CDR3 DNA follows: TGTGCCAGCAGCAGAAGAAGCCAAGAGACCCAGTACTTC. The V call is TRBV9, the J call TRBJ2-5; D gene unclear. This CDR3 comprises 13 residues. CDR1 is SGDLS, CDR2 YYNGEE, per germline. Between the trimmed V and J ends, which lost 4 bases and 1 base, there was a span of 8 bases.

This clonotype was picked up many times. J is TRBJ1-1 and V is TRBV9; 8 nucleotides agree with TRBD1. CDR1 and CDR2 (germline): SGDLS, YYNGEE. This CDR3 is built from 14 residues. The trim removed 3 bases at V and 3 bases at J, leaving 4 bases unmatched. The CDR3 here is CASSATGVHTEAFF. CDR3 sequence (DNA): TGTGCCAGCAGCGCGACAGGGGTGCACACTGAAGCTTTCTTT.

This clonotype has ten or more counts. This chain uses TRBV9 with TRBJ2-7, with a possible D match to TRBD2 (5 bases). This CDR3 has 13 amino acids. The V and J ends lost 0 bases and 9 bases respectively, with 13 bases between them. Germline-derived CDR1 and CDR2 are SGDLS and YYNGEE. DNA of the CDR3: TGTGCCAGCAGCGTAGCCTTCGGAGGAGTGCAGTACTTC. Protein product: CASSVAFGGVQYF.

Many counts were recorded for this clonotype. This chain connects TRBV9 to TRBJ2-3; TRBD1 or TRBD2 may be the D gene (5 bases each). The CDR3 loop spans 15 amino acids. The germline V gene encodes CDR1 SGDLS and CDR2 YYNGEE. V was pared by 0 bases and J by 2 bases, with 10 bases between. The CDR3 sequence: CASSVGGFLTDTQYF. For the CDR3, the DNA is TGTGCCAGCAGCGTAGGGGGGTTCCTCACAGATACGCAGTATTTT.

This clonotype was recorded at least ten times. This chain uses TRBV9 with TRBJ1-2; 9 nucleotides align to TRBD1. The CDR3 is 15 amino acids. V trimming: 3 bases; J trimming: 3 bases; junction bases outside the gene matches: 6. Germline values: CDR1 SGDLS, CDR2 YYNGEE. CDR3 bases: TGTGCCAGCAGCGCCGGGGACAGGGAAGACTATGGCTACACCTTC. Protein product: CASSAGDREDYGYTF.

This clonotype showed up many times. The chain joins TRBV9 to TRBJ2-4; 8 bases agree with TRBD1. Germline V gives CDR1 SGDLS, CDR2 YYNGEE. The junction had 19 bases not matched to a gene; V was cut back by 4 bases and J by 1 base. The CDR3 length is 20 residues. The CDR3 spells CASSSLPGQAGNYAKNIQYF. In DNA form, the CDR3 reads TGTGCCAGCAGCTCCCTTCCGGGACAGGCCGGTAATTATGCCAAAAACATTCAGTACTTC.

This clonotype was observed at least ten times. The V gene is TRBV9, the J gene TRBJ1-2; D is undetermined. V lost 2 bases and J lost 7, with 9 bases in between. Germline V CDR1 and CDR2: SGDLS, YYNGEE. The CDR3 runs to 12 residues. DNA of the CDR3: TGTGCCAGCAGCGTGGGCCTGCGTGGCTACACCTTC. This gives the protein CASSVGLRGYTF.

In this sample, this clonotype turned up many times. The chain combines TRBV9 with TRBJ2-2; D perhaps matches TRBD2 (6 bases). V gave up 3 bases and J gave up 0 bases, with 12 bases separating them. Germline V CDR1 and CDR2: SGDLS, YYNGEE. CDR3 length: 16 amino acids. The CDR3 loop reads CASSGTGTPNTGELFF. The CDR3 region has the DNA TGTGCCAGCAGCGGAACCGGGACTCCGAACACCGGGGAGCTGTTTTTT.